This T cell receptor (beta chain) was documented in a study of T cell repertoires in cytomegalovirus infection. J gave up 4 bases and V 8 bases, and 8 bases lay outside the gene matches. The CDR3 consists of 14 residues. Germline CDR1 MNHEY, CDR2 SMNVEV (reference sequence). There are a few counts of this clonotype. Its antigen remains unidentified. Whole-study results and caveats: It was HLA-C-restricted CMV-specific TCR beta clonotypes that dominated the response ex vivo.

TCRdb used MiXCR to reprocess the reads, holding one entry per CDR3 protein. The sample has hundreds of thousands of distinct CDR3 sequences, approximately 29% seen once. V gene TRBV27 combines with J gene TRBJ2-1; 7 nucleotides match TRBD2. The receptor's source is a human donor in good health (CMV status not recorded). Some clones in this sample may be carry-over from other donors' samples. The sequencing here drew on cultured CD8+ T cells from PBMCs, taken from culture after CMV antigen stimulation. CDR3 amino acids: CASRSAGEYNEQFF. The CDR3, as DNA: TGTGCCAGCCGATCGGCGGGGGAGTACAATGAGCAGTTCTTC.